Listed below are T cell receptor beta chains from one sample, sequenced in a study of shared clonotypes between healthy human individuals. Using immunoSEQ multiplex PCR, the repertoire was profiled, and TCRdb retains in-frame clones only, with some absent. The table has approximately 500,000 clones, 75% to 80% seen once. The material sequenced was PBMCs. The receptor set was obtained from a woman in her forties in good health. Some clones in this sample may be carry-over from other donors' samples. Both conserved end residues are part of each CDR3. D genes are given only for firm matches. Size values are once, few and many counts, or a class for expanded clones, and some rows have none.

j_gene	d_gene	v_gene	len	abundance	CDR3nt	CDR3aa
TRBJ2-1	-	TRBV12-5	17	-	TGTGCTAGTGGTTTGGTAACTTCGAGAGGCTCCTACAATGAGCAGTTCTTC	CASGLVTSRGSYNEQFF
TRBJ1-4	-	TRBV18	14	-	TGTGCCAGCTCACCCACACACCGGGACGAAAAACTGTTTTTT	CASSPTHRDEKLFF
TRBJ1-1	-	TRBV7-2	15	-	TGTGCCAGCAGCTTTGAACAGTCTTGGAACACTGAAGCTTTCTTT	CASSFEQSWNTEAFF
TRBJ2-7	TRBD2	TRBV5-8	17	few	TGTGCCAGCACTCTTCCCCCCTTCCGGGGACTAATCTACGAGCAGTACTTC	CASTLPPFRGLIYEQYF
TRBJ2-1	TRBD2	TRBV5-1	15	-	TGCGCCAGCAGTGTTACACTAGCGGGGAACAATGAGCAGTTCTTC	CASSVTLAGNNEQFF
TRBJ2-3	-	TRBV19	13	many	TGTGCCAGTAGCTACCCCAGCACAGATACGCAGTATTTT	CASSYPSTDTQYF
TRBJ2-7	TRBD1	TRBV7-2	14	once	TGTGCCAGCAGCCTAGGGGGACAGTTCTACGAGCAGTACTTC	CASSLGGQFYEQYF
TRBJ2-1	TRBD2	TRBV19	19	-	TGTGCCAGTAGTATACGGGCTAGCGGGAGCGCGAGCTCCTACAATGAGCAGTTCTTC	CASSIRASGSASSYNEQFF
TRBJ2-7	-	TRBV2	13	-	TGTGCCAGCAAATTGGGCCCAGCCCACGAGCAGTACTTC	CASKLGPAHEQYF
TRBJ2-1	TRBD1	TRBV5-1	15	-	TGCGCCAGCAGCCCAGGGGGCGGACTGGGCAATGAGCAGTTCTTC	CASSPGGGLGNEQFF
TRBJ1-1	-	TRBV11-2	15	-	TGTGCCAGCAGTTATGGACGGACAATGAACACTGAAGCTTTCTTT	CASSYGRTMNTEAFF